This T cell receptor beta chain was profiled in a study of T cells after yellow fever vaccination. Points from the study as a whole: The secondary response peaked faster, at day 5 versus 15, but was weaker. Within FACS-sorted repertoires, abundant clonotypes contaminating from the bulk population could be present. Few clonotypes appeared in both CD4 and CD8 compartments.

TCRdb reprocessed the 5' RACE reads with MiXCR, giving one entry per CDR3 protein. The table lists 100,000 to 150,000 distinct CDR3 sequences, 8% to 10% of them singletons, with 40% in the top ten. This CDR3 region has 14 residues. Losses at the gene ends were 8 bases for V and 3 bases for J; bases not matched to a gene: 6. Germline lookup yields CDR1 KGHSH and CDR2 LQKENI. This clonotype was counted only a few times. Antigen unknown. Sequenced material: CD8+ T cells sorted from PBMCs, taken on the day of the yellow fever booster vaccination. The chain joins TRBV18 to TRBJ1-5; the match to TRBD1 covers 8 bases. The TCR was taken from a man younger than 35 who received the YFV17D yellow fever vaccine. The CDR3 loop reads CASRGTGLNQPQHF. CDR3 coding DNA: TGTGCCAGCCGAGGGACAGGTCTCAATCAGCCCCAGCATTTT.